The TCR beta chain described here comes from a study of blood T cell repertoires in COVID-19. Whole-study context: The United States, Italy and Spain provided the acute and convalescent COVID-19 samples. In each case, the material was cDNA or gDNA derived from T cells, B-cell-depleted T cells, or PBMCs.

In the authors' workflow: Reference gene primers were amplified, and this amplification served to estimate nucleated cell counts. Sequencing used immunoSEQ multiplex PCR; TCRdb keeps in-frame clones, though not all of them. V, J and clone size derive from that table, while D and trimming were established from the DNA sequence. The profile shows roughly 500,000 clones, 70% to 90% of them singletons. The receptor comes from a human donor in a cohort sampled during active COVID-19. Sequenced sample: peripheral blood.

As DNA, the CDR3 is TGCGCCAGCAGCCGTCTGAAAGCGGGAACCGGGGAGCTGTTTTTT. Translation: CASSRLKAGTGELFF. The rearrangement links TRBV4-1 to TRBJ2-2; 7 positions agree with TRBD2. Germline V gene lookup returns CDR1 MGHRA and CDR2 YSYEKL. The CDR3 sequence is 15 residues long. V lost 4 bases, J lost 5 bases, and 7 bases stayed unmatched.